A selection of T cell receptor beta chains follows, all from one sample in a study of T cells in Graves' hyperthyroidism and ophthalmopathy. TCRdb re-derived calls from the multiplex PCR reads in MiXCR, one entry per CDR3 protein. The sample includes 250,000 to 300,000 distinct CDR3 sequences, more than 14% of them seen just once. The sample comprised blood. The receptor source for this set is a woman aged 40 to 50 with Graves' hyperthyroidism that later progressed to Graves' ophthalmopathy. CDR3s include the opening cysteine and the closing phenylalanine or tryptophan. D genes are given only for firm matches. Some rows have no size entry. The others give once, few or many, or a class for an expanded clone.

CDR3 protein: CAWSVQGISYEQYF
CDR3 DNA: TGTGCCTGGAGTGTACAGGGAATCTCCTACGAGCAGTACTTC
D gene: -
J gene: TRBJ2-7
clone size: many
V gene: TRBV30

CDR3 protein: CASSPPRYQPQHF
CDR3 DNA: TGTGCCAGTAGTCCCCCGCGCTATCAGCCCCAGCATTTT
D gene: -
J gene: TRBJ1-5
clone size: -
V gene: TRBV19

CDR3 protein: CASSFGIAAVAKNIQYF
CDR3 DNA: TGTGCCAGCAGTTTCGGGATAGCGGCAGTAGCCAAAAACATTCAGTACTTC
D gene: -
J gene: TRBJ2-4
clone size: few
V gene: TRBV6-5

CDR3 protein: CASSRTIGGSGDEQYF
CDR3 DNA: TGTGCCAGCTCTCGAACCATAGGGGGTTCAGGCGACGAGCAGTACTTC
D gene: -
J gene: TRBJ2-7
clone size: many
V gene: TRBV18

CDR3 protein: CASSYRDYNEQFF
CDR3 DNA: TGTGCCAGCAGTTACCGGGACTACAATGAGCAGTTCTTC
D gene: -
J gene: TRBJ2-1
clone size: many
V gene: TRBV6-2/TRBV6-3

CDR3 protein: CACQDSSYNSPLHF
CDR3 DNA: TGTGCCTGCCAGGACAGCTCCTATAATTCACCCCTCCACTTT
D gene: -
J gene: TRBJ1-6
clone size: many
V gene: TRBV30

CDR3 protein: CASSADGYNEQFF
CDR3 DNA: TGTGCCAGCAGCGCGGACGGGTACAATGAGCAGTTCTTC
D gene: -
J gene: TRBJ2-1
clone size: many
V gene: TRBV9

CDR3 protein: CASSPGAGQPYEQYF
CDR3 DNA: TGTGCCAGCAGCCCTGGCGCTGGACAGCCCTACGAGCAGTACTTC
D gene: -
J gene: TRBJ2-7
clone size: many
V gene: TRBV11-2

CDR3 protein: CASSQEGLVYF
CDR3 DNA: TGCGCCAGCAGCCAAGAGGGGCTAGTATACTTC
D gene: -
J gene: TRBJ2-5
clone size: few
V gene: TRBV4-1

CDR3 protein: CASSLSGTGPYNEQFF
CDR3 DNA: TGTGCCAGCAGTTTAAGTGGGACAGGCCCCTACAATGAGCAGTTCTTC
D gene: TRBD1
J gene: TRBJ2-1
clone size: many
V gene: TRBV12-3/TRBV12-4

CDR3 protein: CASSATGSQPQHF
CDR3 DNA: TGCGCCAGCAGCGCGACAGGGAGTCAGCCCCAGCATTTT
D gene: TRBD1
J gene: TRBJ1-5
clone size: few
V gene: TRBV5-1

CDR3 protein: CASSSRTGNEKLFF
CDR3 DNA: TGTGCCAGCAGCTCTCGGACAGGGAACGAAAAACTGTTTTTT
D gene: TRBD1
J gene: TRBJ1-4
clone size: many
V gene: TRBV9

CDR3 protein: CAIEPGQTDQPQHF
CDR3 DNA: TGTGCCATCGAACCGGGACAGACGGATCAGCCCCAGCATTTT
D gene: TRBD1
J gene: TRBJ1-5
clone size: many
V gene: TRBV7-9

CDR3 protein: CASSEPNRINEQFF
CDR3 DNA: TGTGCCAGCAGTGAACCCAACCGGATCAATGAGCAGTTCTTC
D gene: -
J gene: TRBJ2-1
clone size: many
V gene: TRBV6-1

CDR3 protein: CATRPRTSGTYEQYF
CDR3 DNA: TGTGCCACCCGTCCTCGGACTAGCGGGACCTACGAGCAGTACTTC
D gene: TRBD2
J gene: TRBJ2-7
clone size: many
V gene: TRBV6-1

CDR3 protein: CASSARTRIGEQFF
CDR3 DNA: TGTGCCAGTAGTGCTAGGACTAGGATCGGTGAGCAGTTCTTC
D gene: TRBD2
J gene: TRBJ2-1
clone size: few
V gene: TRBV19

CDR3 protein: CASRQQGNTEAFF
CDR3 DNA: TGTGCCAGCAGGCAGCAGGGGAACACTGAAGCTTTCTTT
D gene: -
J gene: TRBJ1-1
clone size: -
V gene: TRBV25-1

CDR3 protein: CASGPIWGGNQYF
CDR3 DNA: TGTGCCAGCGGTCCAATATGGGGGGGGAACCAGTACTTC
D gene: TRBD2
J gene: TRBJ2-5
clone size: -
V gene: TRBV7-3

CDR3 protein: CASSQGQETQYF
CDR3 DNA: TGTGCCAGCAGCCAGGGACAGGAGACCCAGTACTTC
D gene: TRBD1
J gene: TRBJ2-5
clone size: many
V gene: TRBV4-2

CDR3 protein: CASSSTGTVNTEAFF
CDR3 DNA: TGTGCCAGCAGCTCAACCGGGACAGTGAACACTGAAGCTTTCTTT
D gene: TRBD1
J gene: TRBJ1-1
clone size: many
V gene: TRBV11-2

CDR3 protein: CASTVQGVRETQYF
CDR3 DNA: TGTGCCAGCACCGTCCAGGGGGTCCGAGAGACCCAGTACTTC
D gene: TRBD1
J gene: TRBJ2-5
clone size: -
V gene: TRBV6-1

CDR3 protein: CASSESGPSYEQYF
CDR3 DNA: TGTGCCAGCAGTGAATCAGGACCCTCCTACGAGCAGTACTTC
D gene: -
J gene: TRBJ2-7
clone size: many
V gene: TRBV6-1

CDR3 protein: CASTELPGQGNYGYTF
CDR3 DNA: TGTGCCAGTACCGAACTTCCGGGACAGGGGAACTATGGCTACACCTTC
D gene: TRBD1
J gene: TRBJ1-2
clone size: many
V gene: TRBV19

CDR3 protein: CATSDPGLAGRNEQFF
CDR3 DNA: TGTGCCACCAGTGACCCGGGACTAGCGGGACGCAATGAGCAGTTCTTC
D gene: TRBD2
J gene: TRBJ2-1
clone size: many
V gene: TRBV24-1

CDR3 protein: CASSYGTGGAETQYF
CDR3 DNA: TGTGCCAGCAGTTACGGGACAGGGGGCGCGGAGACCCAGTACTTC
D gene: TRBD1
J gene: TRBJ2-5
clone size: medium-sized
V gene: TRBV6-5

CDR3 protein: CVSRRDGENTIYF
CDR3 DNA: TGTGTCAGCAGGCGGGATGGGGAAAACACCATATATTTT
D gene: -
J gene: TRBJ1-3
clone size: -
V gene: TRBV7-3

CDR3 protein: CASSREGSGNTIYF
CDR3 DNA: TGCGCCAGCAGCCGTGAAGGCTCTGGAAACACCATATATTTT
D gene: -
J gene: TRBJ1-3
clone size: many
V gene: TRBV5-1

CDR3 protein: CASRSRLAGDTDTQYF
CDR3 DNA: TGTGCCAGTCGGTCCAGACTAGCGGGAGACACAGATACGCAGTATTTT
D gene: TRBD2
J gene: TRBJ2-3
clone size: many
V gene: TRBV27

CDR3 protein: CAWSVKADNTDTQYF
CDR3 DNA: TGTGCCTGGAGTGTGAAAGCGGACAACACAGATACGCAGTATTTT
D gene: -
J gene: TRBJ2-3
clone size: many
V gene: TRBV30

CDR3 protein: CASSHGLAGIYEQYF
CDR3 DNA: TGTGCCAGCAGCCACGGACTAGCGGGAATCTACGAGCAGTACTTC
D gene: TRBD2
J gene: TRBJ2-7
clone size: -
V gene: TRBV3-1

CDR3 protein: CASSLIVAGGPGNTGELFF
CDR3 DNA: TGTGCCAGCAGCTTAATAGTAGCGGGAGGGCCGGGGAACACCGGGGAGCTGTTTTTT
D gene: TRBD2
J gene: TRBJ2-2
clone size: many
V gene: TRBV7-6

CDR3 protein: CASSPPIGDRGRVVENEQFF
CDR3 DNA: TGTGCCAGCTCACCACCTATTGGGGACAGGGGGCGCGTTGTTGAGAATGAGCAGTTCTTC
D gene: TRBD1
J gene: TRBJ2-1
clone size: few
V gene: TRBV18

CDR3 protein: CATSRGTDSGANVLTF
CDR3 DNA: TGTGCCACCAGCAGAGGGACGGATTCTGGGGCCAACGTCCTGACTTTC
D gene: -
J gene: TRBJ2-6
clone size: many
V gene: TRBV15

CDR3 protein: CASSFGTRYEQYF
CDR3 DNA: TGTGCCAGCAGTTTCGGGACTAGATACGAGCAGTACTTC
D gene: TRBD2
J gene: TRBJ2-7
clone size: many
V gene: TRBV27

CDR3 protein: CASSRDYQETQYF
CDR3 DNA: TGTGCCAGTAGTAGGGACTACCAAGAGACCCAGTACTTC
D gene: -
J gene: TRBJ2-5
clone size: -
V gene: TRBV19

CDR3 protein: CASSPQQNSYEQYF
CDR3 DNA: TGTGCCAGCAGTCCACAACAGAACTCCTACGAGCAGTACTTC
D gene: -
J gene: TRBJ2-7
clone size: many
V gene: TRBV12-3/TRBV12-4

CDR3 protein: CAIRSSGQGNTGELFF
CDR3 DNA: TGTGCCATCAGAAGTAGCGGACAGGGTAACACCGGGGAGCTGTTTTTT
D gene: TRBD1
J gene: TRBJ2-2
clone size: many
V gene: TRBV10-3

CDR3 protein: CASSQTGGEQFF
CDR3 DNA: TGTGCCAGCAGTCAAACAGGGGGTGAGCAGTTCTTC
D gene: TRBD1
J gene: TRBJ2-1
clone size: many
V gene: TRBV28

CDR3 protein: CSARGEGLGGRSYNEQFF
CDR3 DNA: TGCAGTGCTAGAGGGGAGGGTTTGGGGGGAAGATCCTACAATGAGCAGTTCTTC
D gene: TRBD2
J gene: TRBJ2-1
clone size: many
V gene: TRBV20-1

CDR3 protein: CASSLRGEGSTEAFF
CDR3 DNA: TGTGCCAGCAGCCTCAGGGGAGAGGGGAGCACTGAAGCTTTCTTT
D gene: -
J gene: TRBJ1-1
clone size: many
V gene: TRBV6-1

CDR3 protein: CATSNRDRGIKSNQPQHF
CDR3 DNA: TGTGCCACCAGCAACCGAGACAGGGGGATCAAGAGCAATCAGCCCCAGCATTTT
D gene: TRBD1
J gene: TRBJ1-5
clone size: -
V gene: TRBV15

CDR3 protein: CAGKEAAEAFF
CDR3 DNA: TGTGCCGGGAAGGAGGCGGCTGAAGCTTTCTTT
D gene: -
J gene: TRBJ1-1
clone size: -
V gene: TRBV2

CDR3 protein: CASSVATGTSGRWTDTQYF
CDR3 DNA: TGTGCCAGCAGCGTAGCTACAGGGACTAGCGGGAGATGGACAGATACGCAGTATTTT
D gene: TRBD2
J gene: TRBJ2-3
clone size: -
V gene: TRBV9

CDR3 protein: CASGHGNTEAFF
CDR3 DNA: TGTGCCAGCGGTCACGGGAACACTGAAGCTTTCTTT
D gene: -
J gene: TRBJ1-1
clone size: few
V gene: TRBV7-3

CDR3 protein: CASSVRRTDTQYF
CDR3 DNA: TGTGCCAGCAGCGTTCGACGCACAGATACGCAGTATTTT
D gene: -
J gene: TRBJ2-3
clone size: many
V gene: TRBV9

CDR3 protein: CASSPMTSSTGELFF
CDR3 DNA: TGCGCCAGCAGCCCAATGACTAGTAGCACCGGGGAGCTGTTTTTT
D gene: -
J gene: TRBJ2-2
clone size: many
V gene: TRBV4-1

CDR3 protein: CASSPQGALMNTEAFF
CDR3 DNA: TGTGCCAGCAGTCCTCAGGGGGCTCTGATGAACACTGAAGCTTTCTTT
D gene: TRBD1
J gene: TRBJ1-1
clone size: many
V gene: TRBV12-3/TRBV12-4

CDR3 protein: CASSLSLLAGVYEQYF
CDR3 DNA: TGTGCCAGCAGTTTATCGCTTCTAGCGGGAGTCTACGAGCAGTACTTC
D gene: TRBD2
J gene: TRBJ2-7
clone size: many
V gene: TRBV27

CDR3 protein: CASSLAPEKVSLAESEQYF
CDR3 DNA: TGCGCCAGCAGCTTGGCCCCGGAGAAGGTGAGCCTAGCGGAGTCAGAGCAGTACTTC
D gene: TRBD2
J gene: TRBJ2-7
clone size: many
V gene: TRBV5-1

CDR3 protein: CASSTRTERGYTF
CDR3 DNA: TGCGCCAGCAGCACCCGGACAGAGAGGGGCTACACCTTC
D gene: -
J gene: TRBJ1-2
clone size: many
V gene: TRBV5-1

CDR3 protein: CASSLVPGLAEETQYF
CDR3 DNA: TGTGCCAGCAGTTTAGTCCCGGGACTAGCGGAAGAGACCCAGTACTTC
D gene: TRBD2
J gene: TRBJ2-5
clone size: many
V gene: TRBV12-3/TRBV12-4

CDR3 protein: CASLQAAETQYF
CDR3 DNA: TGTGCCAGCTTACAAGCGGCAGAGACGCAGTATTTT
D gene: -
J gene: TRBJ2-3
clone size: -
V gene: TRBV18

CDR3 protein: CASSLYRDRLYEQYF
CDR3 DNA: TGTGCCAGCAGCTTATATCGGGACAGGCTTTACGAGCAGTACTTC
D gene: TRBD1
J gene: TRBJ2-7
clone size: many
V gene: TRBV11-2

CDR3 protein: CASSPQRRTGVHEQYF
CDR3 DNA: TGCGCCAGCAGCCCGCAAAGGAGGACAGGGGTACACGAGCAGTACTTC
D gene: TRBD1
J gene: TRBJ2-7
clone size: few
V gene: TRBV4-1

CDR3 protein: CASSLGTYREGAYEQYF
CDR3 DNA: TGCGCCAGCAGCTTGGGGACCTACAGGGAAGGGGCCTACGAGCAGTACTTC
D gene: -
J gene: TRBJ2-7
clone size: many
V gene: TRBV5-1

CDR3 protein: CSARGGSPAGRQFF
CDR3 DNA: TGCAGTGCTAGGGGCGGGAGTCCCGCCGGAAGGCAGTTCTTC
D gene: TRBD2
J gene: TRBJ2-1
clone size: -
V gene: TRBV20-1